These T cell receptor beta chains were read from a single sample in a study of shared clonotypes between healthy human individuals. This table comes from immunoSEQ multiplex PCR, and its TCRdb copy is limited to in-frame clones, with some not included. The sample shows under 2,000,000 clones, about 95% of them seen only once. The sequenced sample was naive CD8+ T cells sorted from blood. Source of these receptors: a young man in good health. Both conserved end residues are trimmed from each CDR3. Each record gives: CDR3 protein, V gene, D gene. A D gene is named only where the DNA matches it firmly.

CDR3aa: ASSQEVTGLSGTEAF
v_gene: TRBV4-3
d_gene: .

CDR3aa: ASSTPGGGEETQY
v_gene: TRBV6-5
d_gene: .

CDR3aa: ARPTDTQY
v_gene: TRBV6-5
d_gene: .

CDR3aa: ASSQGAGEQY
v_gene: TRBV6-1
d_gene: TRBD1

CDR3aa: ASSLEPGGYGYT
v_gene: TRBV5-4
d_gene: .

CDR3aa: ASSIPGWDTEAF
v_gene: TRBV19
d_gene: .

CDR3aa: AWTGTGEIYNEQF
v_gene: TRBV30
d_gene: TRBD1

CDR3aa: ASSLTGLGTGDTEAF
v_gene: TRBV5-1
d_gene: TRBD1

CDR3aa: ASSPGGGRSETQY
v_gene: TRBV28
d_gene: .

CDR3aa: ASSFTYSSYEQY
v_gene: TRBV5-6
d_gene: .

CDR3aa: ASATLSQGPPQY
v_gene: TRBV27
d_gene: TRBD1

CDR3aa: ASELVVAGGSTDTQY
v_gene: TRBV4-1
d_gene: TRBD2

CDR3aa: AWGSSPEAF
v_gene: TRBV30
d_gene: .

CDR3aa: ASSLPPGQGNYEQY
v_gene: TRBV7-9
d_gene: TRBD1

CDR3aa: ASSLFAGGQGSYEQY
v_gene: TRBV7-9
d_gene: TRBD1

CDR3aa: ASSYGLAGDYEQY
v_gene: TRBV2
d_gene: TRBD2

CDR3aa: ASSLLKLGAYEQY
v_gene: TRBV28
d_gene: .

CDR3aa: ASSQVLGQGYEQY
v_gene: TRBV4-1
d_gene: TRBD1

CDR3aa: ASSPQGLGTEAF
v_gene: TRBV27
d_gene: .

CDR3aa: ASSDELEQY
v_gene: TRBV2
d_gene: .

CDR3aa: ASSWRTSGNNEQF
v_gene: TRBV5-4
d_gene: TRBD2

CDR3aa: ASTALAGGYEQY
v_gene: TRBV6-5
d_gene: TRBD2

CDR3aa: ASSSTTGGPNQPQH
v_gene: TRBV27
d_gene: TRBD1